This T cell receptor (beta chain) emerged from a study of monozygotic twins with inflammatory bowel disease. Study findings and constraints: Twins with IBD were found to have lower TCRbeta diversity (inverse Simpson) than healthy co-twins.

Every TCR library consumed approximately 3,500 ng of total RNA. The authors made each sample's cDNA in eight separate reactions. TCRdb reprocessed the 5' RACE reads and reports one entry per CDR3 protein, with no DNA. The sample totals around 450,000 distinct CDR3 sequences; its top ten clones hold 2% to 3%. The CDR3 sequence is 12 residues long. Germline V gives CDR1 GTSNPN, CDR2 SVGIG (reference sequence). As for this clonotype: Its target is unknown.

The source material was blood. This receptor was obtained from a human donor with ulcerative colitis or Crohn's disease, or a healthy co-twin of an affected twin (not recorded which). V usage is TRBV30 and J usage is TRBJ2-3. The chain's CDR3 is CAWRDLTDTQYF.